One sample yielded the 11 T cell receptor beta chains listed below, sequenced in a study of neurological immune-mediated disorders. A single record per CDR3 protein comes from TCRdb applying MiXCR to the 5' RACE reads. Seen here are about 70,000 distinct CDR3 sequences, about 3% observed once, and the top ten hold 4% to 6.5%. Sequencing was done on a sample of PBMCs. The receptor set was obtained from a woman in her fifties or sixties with multiple sclerosis.

This clonotype was counted at least ten times. This chain uses TRBV10-2 with TRBJ1-1; D possibly corresponds to TRBD1 (5 bases). The CDR3 is 12 residues long. Germline-derived CDR1 and CDR2 are WSHSY and SAAADI. Trimming removed 6 bases from V and 4 bases from J, with 9 bases in between. CDR3 nucleotides: TGCGCCAGCAGCAGGGTGTTCACTGAAGCTTTCTTT. Amino acids: CASSRVFTEAFF.

This clonotype was seen repeatedly, ten times or more. The J gene is TRBJ2-6, the V gene TRBV7-2, with D hard to call. Trimming cost V 3 bases and J 4 bases, with 10 bases left between them. CDR1 is SGHTA and CDR2 is FQGNSA in the germline V gene. The CDR3 length is 15 residues. CDR3 sequence: CASSFWTAGANVLTF. CDR3 DNA: TGTGCCAGCAGCTTCTGGACCGCCGGGGCCAACGTCCTGACTTTC.

This clonotype was detected ten times or more. The V and J genes are TRBV20-1 and TRBJ2-2; weak D call: TRBD1 (6 bases). The V gene lost 5 bases and the J gene lost 0 bases, with 19 bases spanning the gap. CDR1 and CDR2 (germline): DFQATT, SNEGSKA (reference sequence). This CDR3 spans 17 amino acids. CDR3 residues: CSARRERDIANTGELFF. Written as DNA, the CDR3 is TGCAGTGCTCGCCGAGAACGGGACATCGCGAACACCGGGGAGCTGTTTTTT.

At least ten counts were recorded for this clonotype. The rearrangement uses TRBV20-1 and TRBJ1-2; D unclear. The CDR3 is 12 amino acids. V dropped 0 bases and J dropped 1 base, with 3 bases sitting between them. Germline V lookup: CDR1 DFQATT, CDR2 SNEGSKA (reference sequence). The CDR3 protein is CSAREGNYGYTF. As DNA, the CDR3 is TGCAGTGCTAGAGAGGGTAACTATGGCTACACCTTC.

The table lists this clonotype with many counts. CDR3 loop: CASSEPSGTADTGELFF. CDR3 nucleotide sequence: TGTGCCAGCAGCGAGCCCTCCGGGACAGCGGACACCGGGGAGCTGTTTTTT. The chain couples TRBV7-9 to TRBJ2-2; 7 nucleotides line up with TRBD1. The CDR3 sequence is 17 residues long. The V gene end was trimmed by 5 bases and the J gene end by 3 bases; junction bases not matched to a gene: 12. Germline V lookup: CDR1 SEHNR, CDR2 FQNEAQ (reference sequence).

Ten or more counts support this clonotype. The V and J genes are TRBV7-3 and TRBJ2-2; 9 positions match TRBD1. Germline V gene data show CDR1 as SGHTA and CDR2 as FQGTGA. The CDR3 is 16 residues long. The trim removed 5 bases at V and 4 bases at J, leaving 8 bases unmatched. The CDR3, as DNA: TGTGCCAGCAGCGTACACAGGGGGCGCGGCACCGGGGAGCTGTTTTTT. As protein: CASSVHRGRGTGELFF.

This clonotype was counted only a few times. A much bigger clone sits one base away, suggesting this may be a read error. The chain carries TRBV29-1 and TRBJ2-7, with a possible D match to TRBD2 (5 bases). Germline V gene data show CDR1 as SQVTM and CDR2 as ANQGSEA. The CDR3 extends over 10 amino acids. In DNA, the CDR3 is TGCAGCGTTGGGACTTACGCGCAGTACTTC. Protein sequence: CSVGTYAQYF.

This clonotype was detected many times. This chain links TRBV20-1 with TRBJ1-6, with unresolved D. The CDR3 length is 15 residues. V was clipped by 3 bases and J by 7 bases, with 16 bases between them. CDR1 and CDR2 (germline): DFQATT, SNEGSKA (reference sequence). The CDR3 sequence is CSASISRSGNSPLHF. CDR3 nucleotide sequence: TGCAGTGCTAGTATCAGTAGGAGTGGAAATTCACCCCTCCACTTT.

Many counts were recorded for this clonotype. This chain uses TRBV6-5 with TRBJ1-1; 7 bases are a match to TRBD1. V shed 6 bases and J 2 bases; nucleotides not matched to a gene: 3. CDR1 and CDR2 (germline): MNHEY, SVGAGI. The CDR3 sequence is 13 residues long. DNA of the CDR3: TGTGCCAGCAGCCGACAGGGTAACACTGAAGCTTTCTTT. Encoded protein: CASSRQGNTEAFF.

This clonotype occurred many times. V is TRBV28 and J is TRBJ1-2; possibly TRBD1 for D (6 bases). The length of the CDR3 is 13 residues. V was cut by 5 bases and J by 4 bases, with 11 bases left in between. Germline CDR1 reads MDHEN; CDR2 reads SYDVKM. CDR3 loop: CASSPRDTYGYTF. CDR3 nucleotides: TGTGCCAGCAGTCCCCGGGACACCTATGGCTACACCTTC.

This clonotype was counted at least ten times. The chain couples TRBV6-2 or TRBV6-3 to TRBJ2-3; possibly TRBD2 for D (5 bases). V lost 7 bases and J lost 6, with 17 bases in between. Germline assignment: CDR1 MNHEY and CDR2 SVGEGT. The CDR3 extends over 14 amino acids. CDR3 amino acids: CASTHSGVVDTQYF. The CDR3 coding sequence is TGTGCCAGCACCCACTCCGGGGTTGTCGATACGCAGTATTTT.